This T cell receptor beta chain was documented in a study of blood T cell repertoires in COVID-19. Study at large: Some COVID-19 samples were acute and others convalescent; all came from the United States, Italy and Spain.

Data came from immunoSEQ multiplex PCR; TCRdb stores just in-frame clones and leaves some out. The table has under 110,000 clones, more than 80% seen once. CDR1 SNHLY and CDR2 FYNNEI come from the germline V gene. V shed 7 bases and J 5 bases; nucleotides not matched to a gene: 6. The CDR3 spans 13 residues. The V gene is TRBV2, the J gene TRBJ2-3, with TRBD1 matching over 7 bases. The receptor was isolated from a woman aged 60-75 years with acute or convalescent COVID-19. Sequencing was done on a sample of peripheral blood. CDR3 DNA sequence: TGTGCCAGCATCGGGACAGATGAAGATACGCAGTATTTT. Its translation: CASIGTDEDTQYF.